The 22 T cell receptor beta chains reported below all come from one sample, sequenced in a study of T cell responses to AZD1222 COVID-19 vaccine. Assay used: immunoSEQ multiplex PCR; TCRdb lists only in-frame clones, some missing. The sample holds around 150,000 clones, about 91% seen once. Sequenced here: peripheral blood, sampled 28 days after the second AZD1222 dose. The receptors stem from an adult who received the AZD1222 COVID-19 vaccine.

The chain combines TRBV5-6 with TRBJ2-7; the match to TRBD1 covers 9 bases. This CDR3 region has 14 residues. Germline V lookup: CDR1 SGHDT, CDR2 YYEEEE. J was trimmed by 0 bases and V by 3 bases; bases with no gene match: 1. In DNA, the CDR3 is TGTGCCAGCAGCTGGACAGGGGCCTCCTACGAGCAGTACTTC. This sequence encodes CASSWTGASYEQYF.

V and J are TRBV15 and TRBJ2-4, with D perhaps TRBD1 (6 bases). Per germline, CDR1 LNHNV and CDR2 YYDKDF (reference sequence). V dropped 1 base and J dropped 6 bases, with 10 bases sitting between them. The CDR3 sequence is 14 residues long. The CDR3, as DNA: TGTGCCACCAGCAGAGGGGGGCAGGGAAACATTCAGTACTTC. Its translation is CATSRGGQGNIQYF.

The J gene is TRBJ2-7, the V gene TRBV7-9; D is ambiguous. Germline CDR1 is SEHNR and CDR2 is FQNEAQ (reference sequence). V dropped 5 bases and J dropped 0 bases, with 14 bases sitting between them. The CDR3 contains 15 residues. CDR3 sequence (DNA): TGTGCCAGCAGCCCAAATATCGGCATCTCCTACGAGCAGTACTTC. It translates to CASSPNIGISYEQYF.

The chain employs TRBV28 and TRBJ1-5, with TRBD1 as a possible D gene (6 bases). The ends were cut back, 1 base at V and 0 bases at J, with 13 bases in the middle. Germline values: CDR1 MDHEN, CDR2 SYDVKM. The CDR3 has 17 residues. DNA of the CDR3: TGTGCCAGCAGTTTATACCGGGGGGGACATAGCAATCAGCCCCAGCATTTT. Translating it yields CASSLYRGGHSNQPQHF.

The chain uses TRBV15 and TRBJ1-5; D is unresolved. The V and J ends lost 0 bases and 1 base respectively, with 7 bases between them. Germline CDR1 LNHNV, CDR2 YYDKDF (reference sequence). The CDR3 totals 15 residues. CDR3 bases: TGTGCCACCAGCAGAGATAGACAAAGCAATCAGCCCCAGCATTTT. Translated: CATSRDRQSNQPQHF.

This chain connects TRBV24-1 to TRBJ2-3; the D gene is possibly TRBD1 (5 bases). The V and J ends lost 4 bases and 4 bases respectively, with 11 bases between them. Germline loops: CDR1 KGHDR, CDR2 SFDVKD. The CDR3 is 14 residues long. CDR3 loop: CATSEAGFPDTQYF. The CDR3 DNA sequence: TGTGCCACCAGTGAGGCAGGGTTCCCAGATACGCAGTATTTT.

This clone was seen a handful of times. The chain recombines TRBV5-6 with TRBJ1-2, with 9 bases that match TRBD1. The CDR3 contains 16 residues. Germline values: CDR1 SGHDT, CDR2 YYEEEE. J lost 8 bases, V lost 4 bases, and 15 bases had no gene match. This chain's CDR3 is CASSRWTGVDLPGYTF. The CDR3 coding sequence is TGTGCCAGCAGCCGCTGGACAGGGGTAGACCTACCCGGCTACACCTTC.

The CDR3 here is CASRFSPMGVHYEQYF. CDR3 nucleotides: TGTGCCAGCAGGTTTTCCCCAATGGGGGTTCACTACGAGCAGTACTTC. This chain connects TRBV28 to TRBJ2-7; either TRBD1 or TRBD2 may supply D (5 bases each). The CDR3 runs to 16 residues. Per germline, CDR1 MDHEN and CDR2 SYDVKM. Trimming removed 6 bases from V and 3 bases from J, with 21 bases in between.

The chain employs TRBV7-2 and TRBJ1-1, with TRBD1 matching over 12 bases. V was clipped by 4 bases and J by 4 bases; unmatched bases: 7. Per germline, CDR1 SGHTA and CDR2 FQGNSA. The CDR3 runs to 16 residues. The CDR3 is CASSYWRDRGRTEAFF. CDR3 DNA sequence: TGTGCCAGCAGCTACTGGCGGGACAGGGGGCGCACTGAAGCTTTCTTT.

This chain uses TRBV5-1 with TRBJ2-7; perhaps TRBD1 as D (7 bases). Germline-derived CDR1 and CDR2 are SGHRS and YFSETQ. CDR3 length: 17 residues. Trimming cost V 0 bases and J 3 bases, with 19 bases left between them. The CDR3, as DNA: TGCGCCAGCAGCTTGGCCGGAGGGGGCATGGGCGGCTACGAGCAGTACTTC. This gives the protein CASSLAGGGMGGYEQYF.

V is TRBV5-4 and J is TRBJ2-7; TRBD2 might be the D (5 bases). Germline CDR1 and CDR2: SGHNT and YYREEE (reference sequence). The CDR3 extends over 13 amino acids. V was pared by 1 base and J by 5 bases, with 10 bases between. CDR3 protein: CASSLKSGNEQYF. CDR3 DNA: TGTGCCAGCAGCTTGAAATCCGGGAACGAGCAGTACTTC.

The chain is built from TRBV6-5 and TRBJ1-1; D possibly corresponds to TRBD1 (6 bases). This CDR3 is 15 amino acids long. The germline V gene encodes CDR1 MNHEY and CDR2 SVGAGI. Deletions cut 6 bases from V and 3 bases from J, with 17 bases between. The CDR3 nucleotides are TGTGCCAGCAGCCGAGCCCCCAGGGGAGACACTGAAGCTTTCTTT. This gives the protein CASSRAPRGDTEAFF.

The chain joins TRBV19 to TRBJ1-4; the D is unclear. From germline, CDR1 is LNHDA and CDR2 SQIVND (reference sequence). This CDR3 has 15 amino acids. V dropped 1 base and J dropped 7 bases, with 13 bases sitting between them. The CDR3 spells CASSIVYGHPEKLFF. DNA of the CDR3: TGTGCCAGTAGTATAGTGTACGGCCACCCTGAAAAACTGTTTTTT.

V gene TRBV7-2 combines with J gene TRBJ1-2; D gene ambiguous. The CDR3 consists of 17 residues. The V end was cut by 5 bases, the J end by 0 bases, with 19 bases between. Per the germline V gene, CDR1 is SGHTA and CDR2 is FQGNSA. For the CDR3, the DNA is TGTGCCAGCAGCCCCAGTGGAGGTGCCCTAGCTAACTATGGCTACACCTTC. It specifies CASSPSGGALANYGYTF.

This clone appeared a single time. This sequence joins TRBV30 and TRBJ2-7, with 7 bases matching TRBD1. The junction had 2 bases not matched to a gene; V was cut back by 3 bases and J by 6 bases. Germline CDR1 is GTSNPN and CDR2 is SVGIG (reference sequence). The CDR3 is 11 residues long. The CDR3 here is CAWREGAEQYF. The CDR3 nucleotides are TGTGCCTGGAGAGAGGGGGCCGAGCAGTACTTC.

The V call is TRBV19, the J call TRBJ1-2; D unresolved. Trimming took 7 bases from V and 3 from J, leaving 15 bases between them. Germline lookup yields CDR1 LNHDA and CDR2 SQIVND (reference sequence). This CDR3 comprises 14 residues. This chain's CDR3 is CASTAGRPDYGYTF. The CDR3 DNA reads as TGTGCCAGTACGGCGGGCCGGCCTGACTATGGCTACACCTTC.

DNA for the CDR3: TGTGCCAGCAGCCTTGGACAGGGCCACTATGGCTACACCTTC. Encoded protein: CASSLGQGHYGYTF. The rearrangement uses TRBV7-2 and TRBJ1-2, with TRBD1 matching 8 bases. The length of the CDR3 is 14 residues. Germline loops: CDR1 SGHTA, CDR2 FQGNSA. The V gene end was trimmed by 5 bases and the J gene end by 3 bases; junction bases not matched to a gene: 5.

The chain uses TRBV6-2 or TRBV6-3 and TRBJ2-2, with D tentatively TRBD1 (5 bases). The V gene's germline CDR1 is MNHEY and CDR2 SVGEGT. The CDR3 is 14 residues long. V lost 6 bases and J 3 bases, leaving 11 bases between the germline ends. For the CDR3, the DNA is TGTGCCAGCAGCCCCGGACATGACACCGGGGAGCTGTTTTTT. It yields the protein CASSPGHDTGELFF.

This sequence joins TRBV30 and TRBJ1-5, with TRBD1 matching over 8 bases. Germline CDR1 GTSNPN, CDR2 SVGIG (reference sequence). The CDR3 sequence is 12 residues long. Unmatched junction bases numbered 2, after V lost 7 bases and J lost 3 bases. The CDR3 loop is CALGQVNQPQHF. CDR3 DNA sequence: TGTGCCTTGGGACAGGTCAATCAGCCCCAGCATTTT.

V is TRBV7-3 and J is TRBJ2-1; 14 nucleotides match TRBD2. After removal of 2 bases from V and 6 bases from J, the junction contained 3 bases not matched to a gene. CDR1 and CDR2 (germline): SGHTA, FQGTGA. The CDR3 has 16 residues. In DNA, the CDR3 is TGTGCCAGCAGCTTACCGGGACTAGCGGGAGTCAATGAGCAGTTCTTC. Translation gives CASSLPGLAGVNEQFF.

The V call is TRBV18, the J call TRBJ1-5; D is unclear. Per germline, CDR1 KGHSH and CDR2 LQKENI. This CDR3 region has 14 residues. V shed 2 bases and J shed 0 bases, with 5 bases lying between them. The CDR3 nucleotides are TGTGCCAGCTCACCAGGCTATAGCAATCAGCCCCAGCATTTT. Residues: CASSPGYSNQPQHF. The full variable domain, with the rest looked up from reference TRBV18 and TRBJ1-5, is NAGVMQNPRHLVRRRGQEARLRCSPMKGHSHVYWYRQLPEEGLKFMVYLQKENIIDESGMPKERFSAEFPKEGPSILRIQQVVRGDSAAYFCASSPGYSNQPQHFGDGTRLSIL.

The rearrangement joins TRBV6-1 to TRBJ2-7; D call uncertain. The CDR3 length is 14 residues. V lost 2 bases and J 3 bases, leaving 11 bases between the germline ends. In germline, CDR1 is MNHNS, CDR2 SASEGT. The CDR3 bases are TGTGCCAGCAGTGAACTTGGCCGTGGCTACGAGCAGTACTTC. This encodes CASSELGRGYEQYF.